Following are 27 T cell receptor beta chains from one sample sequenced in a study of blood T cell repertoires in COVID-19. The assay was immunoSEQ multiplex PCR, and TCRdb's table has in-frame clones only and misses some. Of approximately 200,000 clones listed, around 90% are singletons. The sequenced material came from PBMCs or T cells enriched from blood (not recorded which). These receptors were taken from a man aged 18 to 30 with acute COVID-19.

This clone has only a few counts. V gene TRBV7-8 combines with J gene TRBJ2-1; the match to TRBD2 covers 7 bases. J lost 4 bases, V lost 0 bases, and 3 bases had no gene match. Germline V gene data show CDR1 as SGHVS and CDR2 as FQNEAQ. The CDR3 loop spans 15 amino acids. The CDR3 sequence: CASSLATSAYNEQFF. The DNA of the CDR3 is TGTGCCAGCAGCTTAGCAACTAGCGCTTACAATGAGCAGTTCTTC.

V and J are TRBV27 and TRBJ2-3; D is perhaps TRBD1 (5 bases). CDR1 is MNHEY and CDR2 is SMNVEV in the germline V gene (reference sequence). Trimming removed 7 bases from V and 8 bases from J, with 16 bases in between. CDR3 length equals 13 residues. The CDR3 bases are TGTGCCAGCACCAATTCGACAAGGGGTACGCAGTATTTT. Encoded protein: CASTNSTRGTQYF.

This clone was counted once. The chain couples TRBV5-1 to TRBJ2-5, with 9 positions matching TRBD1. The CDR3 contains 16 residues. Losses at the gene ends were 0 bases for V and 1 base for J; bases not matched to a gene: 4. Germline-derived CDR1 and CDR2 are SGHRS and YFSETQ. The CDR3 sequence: CASSLGGTGIQETQYF. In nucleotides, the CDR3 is TGCGCCAGCAGCTTGGGTGGGACAGGGATCCAAGAGACCCAGTACTTC.

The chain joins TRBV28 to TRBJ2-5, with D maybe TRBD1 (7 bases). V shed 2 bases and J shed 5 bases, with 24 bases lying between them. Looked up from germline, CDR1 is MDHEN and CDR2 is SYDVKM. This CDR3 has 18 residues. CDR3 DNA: TGTGCCAGCAGTTTAGGGACAGTCTTACTAGCTTCGGGTGAGACCCAGTACTTC. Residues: CASSLGTVLLASGETQYF.

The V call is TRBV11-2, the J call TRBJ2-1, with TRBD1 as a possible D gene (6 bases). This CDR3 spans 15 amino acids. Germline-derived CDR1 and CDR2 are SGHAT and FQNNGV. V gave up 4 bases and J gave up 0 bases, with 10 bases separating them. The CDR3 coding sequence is TGTGCCAGCAGCTCGGACAGTTTCTCCTACAATGAGCAGTTCTTC. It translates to CASSSDSFSYNEQFF.

The CDR3 is CASSTGTSGREEQYF. CDR3 coding DNA: TGTGCCAGCAGCACCGGGACTAGCGGGAGGGAAGAGCAGTACTTC. The J gene is TRBJ2-7, the V gene TRBV27; 16 bases agree with TRBD2. This CDR3 comprises 15 residues. J gave up 7 bases and V 6 bases, and 6 bases lay outside the gene matches. Germline CDR1 and CDR2: MNHEY and SMNVEV (reference sequence).

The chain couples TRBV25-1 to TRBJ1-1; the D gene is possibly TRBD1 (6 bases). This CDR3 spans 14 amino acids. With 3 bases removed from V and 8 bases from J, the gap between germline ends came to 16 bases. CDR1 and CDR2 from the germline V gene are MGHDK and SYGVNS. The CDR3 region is CASSDKQGLTEAFF. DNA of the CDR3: TGTGCCAGCAGTGACAAACAGGGTTTGACCGAAGCTTTCTTT.

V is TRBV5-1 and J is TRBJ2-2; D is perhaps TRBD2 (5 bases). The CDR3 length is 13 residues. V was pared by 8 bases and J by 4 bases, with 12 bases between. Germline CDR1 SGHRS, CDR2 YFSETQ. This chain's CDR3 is CASRARATGELFF. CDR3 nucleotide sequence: TGCGCCAGTAGGGCGAGGGCCACCGGGGAGCTGTTTTTT.

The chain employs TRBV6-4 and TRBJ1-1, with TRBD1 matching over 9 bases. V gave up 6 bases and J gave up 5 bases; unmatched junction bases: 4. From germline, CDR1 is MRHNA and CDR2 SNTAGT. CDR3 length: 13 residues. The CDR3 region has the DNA TGTGCCAGCAGGGGACAGGGATGGACTGAAGCTTTCTTT. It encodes CASRGQGWTEAFF.

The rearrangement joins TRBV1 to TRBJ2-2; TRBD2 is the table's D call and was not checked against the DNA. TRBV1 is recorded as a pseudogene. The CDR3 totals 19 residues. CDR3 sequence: CTSSQEVATSPLYTGELFF. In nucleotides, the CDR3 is TGCACCAGCAGCCAAGAAGTCGCGACTAGCCCCTTGTACACCGGGGAGCTGTTTTTT.

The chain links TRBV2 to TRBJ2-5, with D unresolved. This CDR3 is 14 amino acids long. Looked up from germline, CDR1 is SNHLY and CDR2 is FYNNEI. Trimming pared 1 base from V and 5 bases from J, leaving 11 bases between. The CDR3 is CASSEDTSPETQYF. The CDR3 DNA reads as TGTGCCAGCAGTGAAGATACGAGCCCGGAGACCCAGTACTTC. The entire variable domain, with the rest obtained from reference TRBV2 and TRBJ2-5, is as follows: EPEVTQTPSHQVTQMGQEVILRCVPISNHLYFYWYRQILGQKVEFLVSFYNNEISEKSEIFDDQFSVERPDGSNFTLKIRSTKLEDSAMYFCASSEDTSPETQYFGPGTRLLVL.

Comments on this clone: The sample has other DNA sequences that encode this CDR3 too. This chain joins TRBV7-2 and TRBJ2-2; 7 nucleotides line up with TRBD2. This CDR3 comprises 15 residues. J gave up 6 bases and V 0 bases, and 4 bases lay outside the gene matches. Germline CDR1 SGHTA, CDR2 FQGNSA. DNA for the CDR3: TGTGCCAGCAGCTTAGCCTTTAGCGGGTCCGGGGAGCTGTTTTTT. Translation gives CASSLAFSGSGELFF.

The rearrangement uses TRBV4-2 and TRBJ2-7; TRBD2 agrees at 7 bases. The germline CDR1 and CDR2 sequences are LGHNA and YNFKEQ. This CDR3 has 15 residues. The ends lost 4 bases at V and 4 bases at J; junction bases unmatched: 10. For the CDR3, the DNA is TGTGCCAGCAGCCCCGAGTTGGGGGGAGGGTACGAGCAGTACTTC. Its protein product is CASSPELGGGYEQYF.

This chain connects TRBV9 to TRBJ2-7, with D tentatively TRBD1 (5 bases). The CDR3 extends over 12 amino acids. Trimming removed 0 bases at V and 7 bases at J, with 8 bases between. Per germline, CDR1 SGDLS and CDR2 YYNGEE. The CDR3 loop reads CASSVEGAEQYF. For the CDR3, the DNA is TGTGCCAGCAGCGTAGAAGGGGCAGAGCAGTACTTC.

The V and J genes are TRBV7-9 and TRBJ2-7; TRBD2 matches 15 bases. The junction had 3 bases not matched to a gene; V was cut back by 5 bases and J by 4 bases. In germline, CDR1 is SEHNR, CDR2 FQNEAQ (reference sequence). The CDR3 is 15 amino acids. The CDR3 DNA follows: TGTGCCAGCAGCGATGGGACTAGCGGGAGGTACGAGCAGTACTTC. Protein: CASSDGTSGRYEQYF.

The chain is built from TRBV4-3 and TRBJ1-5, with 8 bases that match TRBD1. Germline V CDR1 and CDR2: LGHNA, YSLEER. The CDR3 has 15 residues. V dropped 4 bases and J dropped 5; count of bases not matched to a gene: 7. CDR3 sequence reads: CASSPLTGADQPQHF. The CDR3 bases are TGCGCCAGCAGCCCCCTGACAGGGGCAGATCAGCCCCAGCATTTT.

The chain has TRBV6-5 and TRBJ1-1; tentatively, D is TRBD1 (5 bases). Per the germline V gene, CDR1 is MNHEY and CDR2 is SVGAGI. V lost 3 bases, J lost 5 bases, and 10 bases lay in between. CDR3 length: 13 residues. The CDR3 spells CASSYDRGTEAFF. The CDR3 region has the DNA TGTGCCAGCAGTTATGATCGGGGGACTGAAGCTTTCTTT.

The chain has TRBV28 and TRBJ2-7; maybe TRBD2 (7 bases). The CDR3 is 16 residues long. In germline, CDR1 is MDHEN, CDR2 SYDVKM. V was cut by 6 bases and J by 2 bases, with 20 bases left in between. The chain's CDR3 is CASSTLGRGLAYEQYF. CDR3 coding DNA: TGTGCCAGCAGCACCTTGGGGCGGGGGCTGGCCTACGAGCAGTACTTC.

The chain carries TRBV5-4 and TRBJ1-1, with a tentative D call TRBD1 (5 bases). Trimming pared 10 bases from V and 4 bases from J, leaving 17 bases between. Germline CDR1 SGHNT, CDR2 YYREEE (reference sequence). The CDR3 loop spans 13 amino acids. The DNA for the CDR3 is TGTGCCGCACGAATAGGGGAATTCACTGAAGCTTTCTTT. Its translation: CAARIGEFTEAFF. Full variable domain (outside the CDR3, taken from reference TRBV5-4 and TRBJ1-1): ETGVTQSPTHLIKTRGQQVTLRCSSQSGHNTVSWYQQALGQGPQFIFQYYREEENGRGNFPPRFSGLQFPNYSSELNVNALELDDSALYLCAARIGEFTEAFFGQGTRLTVV.

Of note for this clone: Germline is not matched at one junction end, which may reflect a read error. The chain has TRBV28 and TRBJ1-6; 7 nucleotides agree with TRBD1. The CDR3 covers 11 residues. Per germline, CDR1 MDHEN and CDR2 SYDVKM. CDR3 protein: CASSFWDSSNF. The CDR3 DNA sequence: TGTGCCAGCAGTTTCTGGGACAGCTCTAACTTT.

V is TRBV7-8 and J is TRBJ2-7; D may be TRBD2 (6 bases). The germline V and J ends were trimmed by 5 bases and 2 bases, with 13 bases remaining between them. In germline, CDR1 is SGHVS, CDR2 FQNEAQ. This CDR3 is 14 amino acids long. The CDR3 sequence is CASSTRTGAYEQYF. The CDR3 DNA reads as TGTGCCAGCAGCACCCGGACGGGAGCCTACGAGCAGTACTTC. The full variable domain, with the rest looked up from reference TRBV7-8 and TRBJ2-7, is GAGVSQSPRYKVAKRGQDVALRCDPISGHVSLFWYQQALGQGPEFLTYFQNEAQLDKSGLPSDRFFAERPEGSVSTLKIQRTQQEDSAVYLCASSTRTGAYEQYFGPGTRLTVT.

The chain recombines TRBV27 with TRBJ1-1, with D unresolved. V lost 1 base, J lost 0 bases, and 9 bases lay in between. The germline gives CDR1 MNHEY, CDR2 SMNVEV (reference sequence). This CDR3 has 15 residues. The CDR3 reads CASSLFPGMNTEAFF. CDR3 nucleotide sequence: TGTGCCAGCAGTTTATTTCCGGGTATGAACACTGAAGCTTTCTTT.

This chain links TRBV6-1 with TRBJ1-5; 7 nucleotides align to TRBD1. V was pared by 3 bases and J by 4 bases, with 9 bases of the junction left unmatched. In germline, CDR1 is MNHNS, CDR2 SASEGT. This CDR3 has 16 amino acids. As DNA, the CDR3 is TGTGCCAGCAGTGACGACCCGGACAGGAAAAATCAGCCCCAGCATTTT. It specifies CASSDDPDRKNQPQHF.

CDR3 amino acids: CSVEHRYNEQFF. CDR3 sequence (DNA): TGCAGCGTTGAGCACAGATACAATGAGCAGTTCTTC. This chain connects TRBV29-1 to TRBJ2-1; no clear D gene. CDR1 SQVTM and CDR2 ANQGSEA come from the germline V gene. This CDR3 has 12 residues. Deletions cut 3 bases from V and 4 bases from J, with 7 bases between.

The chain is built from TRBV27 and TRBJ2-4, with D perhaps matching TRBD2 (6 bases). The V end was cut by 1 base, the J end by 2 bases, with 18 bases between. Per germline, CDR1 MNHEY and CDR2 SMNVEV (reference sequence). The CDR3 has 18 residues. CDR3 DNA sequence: TGTGCCAGCAGTTTATGGGGTCGGCGGGACCCTTCCAAAAACATTCAGTACTTC. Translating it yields CASSLWGRRDPSKNIQYF.

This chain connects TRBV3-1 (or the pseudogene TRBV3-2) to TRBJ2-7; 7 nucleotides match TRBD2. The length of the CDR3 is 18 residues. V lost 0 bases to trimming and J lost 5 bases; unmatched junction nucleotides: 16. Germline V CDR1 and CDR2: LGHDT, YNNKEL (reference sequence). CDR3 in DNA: TGTGCCAGCAGCCAAGAAGCGCCCCAGGCGGGAGCCCTCCACGAGCAGTACTTC. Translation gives CASSQEAPQAGALHEQYF.

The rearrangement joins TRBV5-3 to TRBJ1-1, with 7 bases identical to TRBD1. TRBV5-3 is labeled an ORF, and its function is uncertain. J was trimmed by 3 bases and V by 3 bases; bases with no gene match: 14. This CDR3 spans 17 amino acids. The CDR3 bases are TGTGCCAGAAGCTCAGGACAGGCCAGGGGTTGGGACACTGAAGCTTTCTTT. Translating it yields CARSSGQARGWDTEAFF.